Below, one T cell receptor (beta chain) is given with its context. The data stem from a study of blood T cell repertoires in COVID-19. TCRdb keeps only in-frame clones here, not all; method: immunoSEQ multiplex PCR. Found here are 200,000 to 250,000 clones, 86% of them singletons; the top ten hold over 5.5%. CDR1 SNHLY and CDR2 FYNNEI come from the germline V gene. The CDR3 has 14 residues. Germline trimming cut 5 bases from V and 7 bases from J; bases unmatched to any gene: 6. The chain recombines TRBV2 with TRBJ2-2; 8 nucleotides align to TRBD2. This clonotype originated in a woman of 80 years or more with COVID-19, enrolled during active disease. Sequencing used peripheral blood. The CDR3 region is CASSTSGGNGELFF. The CDR3 DNA sequence: TGTGCCAGCAGTACCAGCGGGGGTAACGGGGAGCTGTTTTTT.